This TCR beta chain comes out of a study of breast tumors, draining lymph nodes, adjacent tissues. V was trimmed by 0 bases and J by 4 bases, leaving 14 bases between them. The CDR3 runs to 16 residues. CDR1 is SGDLS, CDR2 YYNGEE, per germline. TCRdb re-analysed the multiplex PCR reads in MiXCR, keeping a single row per CDR3 protein. The sample has some 170,000 distinct CDR3 sequences, more than 25% seen once. Axillary draining lymph nodes of breast cancer patients supplied the node samples. There are many counts of this clonotype. This receptor was taken from a female donor with breast cancer. Some clones in this sample may be carry-over from other donors' samples. Sequencing used axillary lymph node tissue. The chain links TRBV9 to TRBJ1-3; a weak D match, TRBD1 (5 bases). Here the CDR3 DNA reads TGTGCCAGCAGCGTAGAGGTTGGGGGAGTCGGAAACACCATATATTTT. This codes for CASSVEVGGVGNTIYF. The full variable domain, in which reference TRBV9 and TRBJ1-3 provide the parts outside the CDR3, is DSGVTQTPKHLITATGQRVTLRCSPRSGDLSVYWYQQSLDQGLQFLIQYYNGEERAKGNILERFSAQQFPDLHSELNLSSLELGDSALYFCASSVEVGGVGNTIYFGEGSWLTVV.